Detailed here is one TCR beta chain. As yet, its antigen is unknown. Treatment here: oral pan-JAK inhibitor, 5-10 mg twice daily. From alopecia areata patients, lesional scalp punch biopsies and peripheral blood were collected. The data originate from a study of CD8+ T cells in alopecia areata. The overall study: Using the percentage of affected scalp area, treated patients' severity was scored.

Investigators isolated RNA and reverse transcribed it into cDNA to act as the sequencing template. Produced via immunoSEQ multiplex PCR; TCRdb's table is partial and in-frame only. The table records 10,000 to 15,000 clones, roughly 65% of them present only once. Overall study results and limits: Greater clonality was observed in lesional scalp samples, especially alopecia totalis/universalis, versus normal scalp. Amid tofacitinib therapy, many expanded lesional clones stayed present in scalp and blood. Although TCR sharing was seen in mice, sharing across patients was less clear, possibly for HLA-related reasons.

This clonotype was sampled from a human donor with alopecia areata. Sequencing was performed on skin, taken at week 4, from a patient treated with tofacitinib.

The CDR3 reads CASSLGHQETQYF. The CDR3 DNA sequence: TGTGCCAGCAGCTTAGGGCACCAAGAGACCCAGTACTTC. The chain carries TRBV7-2 and TRBJ2-5; D remains unclear. The CDR3 totals 13 residues. The V gene's germline CDR1 is SGHTA and CDR2 FQGNSA. Between the trimmed V and J ends, which lost 1 base and 0 bases, there was a span of 3 bases.